Sequencing of this TCR beta chain was carried out in a study of CD8+ T cells in alopecia areata. Study context: Treated patients' severity was scored by percentage of affected scalp area.

Treatment: oral pan-JAK inhibitor, 5-10 mg twice daily. Study-level points and caveats: Lesional scalp exceeded normal scalp in clonality, especially in alopecia totalis/universalis.

V lost 5 bases, J lost 0 bases, and 7 bases stayed unmatched. This CDR3 has 15 amino acids. CDR1 is LNHDA and CDR2 is SQIVND in the germline V gene (reference sequence). The authors extracted RNA and reverse transcribed it into cDNA as the sequencing template. Assay used: immunoSEQ multiplex PCR; TCRdb lists only in-frame clones, some missing. There are about 300,000 clones in the sample; 58% occur only once, and more than 1.5% lies in the top ten. This clone was counted only a few times. Its antigen is currently unknown. The sequencing here drew on CD4+ T cells sorted from blood, taken at week 24, from a patient treated with tofacitinib. This TCR derives from a human donor with alopecia areata. This rearrangement joins TRBV19 to TRBJ2-7; TRBD2 matches 7 bases. CDR3 in DNA: TGTGCCAGTAGTTACAGCGGGGAGAGCTCCTACGAGCAGTACTTC. The encoded protein is CASSYSGESSYEQYF.